The present T cell receptor beta chain was sequenced within a study of identical twins. Study findings and constraints: Twin-shared out-of-frame alpha sequences were enriched for low generation probability.

This clonotype was detected many times. Its matching antigen is unknown. A universal primer site arose from template switching, and cDNA bore unique molecular identifiers. TCRdb used MiXCR to reprocess the 5' RACE reads, holding one entry per CDR3 protein. The sample lists hundreds of thousands of distinct CDR3 sequences, roughly 8% seen once, with 0.75% to 1% in the top ten. Between the trimmed V and J ends, which lost 5 bases and 10 bases, there was a span of 15 bases. This CDR3 contains 14 residues. The germline V gene encodes CDR1 LGHDT and CDR2 YNNKEL (reference sequence). These records were also assigned to another study, of yellow fever vaccine responses in identical twins.

The sample comprised PBMCs. The receptor comes from a woman between 18 and 29 years old in good health. V gene TRBV3-1 combines with J gene TRBJ1-6; D ambiguous. The CDR3 protein is CASSSAATGSPLHF. CDR3 nucleotides: TGTGCCAGCAGCTCTGCCGCGACGGGATCACCCCTCCACTTT. The full variable domain, its missing parts supplied by reference TRBV3-1 and TRBJ1-6, is DTAVSQTPKYLVTQMGNDKSIKCEQNLGHDTMYWYKQDSKKFLKIMFSYNNKELIINETVPNRFSPKSPDKAHLNLHINSLELGDSAVYFCASSSAATGSPLHFGNGTRLTVT.